One sample yielded the 30 T cell receptor beta chains listed below, sequenced in a study of shared clonotypes between healthy human individuals. Naivety among CD8 cells was defined by CD45RO negativity and positive CCR7 selection, thereby excluding terminally differentiated effector memory CD45RA+ cells. Assay: immunoSEQ multiplex PCR; the TCRdb copy retains only in-frame clones and omits some. The data hold about 650,000 clones, with about 95% observed a single time. Sequenced: naive CD8+ T cells sorted from blood. Receptors originate from a woman between 25 and 40 years old in good health.

The CDR3 region is CASSAGQGDFDEQFF. DNA for the CDR3: TGTGCCAGCAGTGCGGGACAGGGCGATTTCGATGAGCAGTTCTTC. The rearrangement uses TRBV28 and TRBJ2-1, with 9 bases identical to TRBD1. Germline lookup yields CDR1 MDHEN and CDR2 SYDVKM. CDR3 size: 15 residues. With 5 bases clipped from V and 8 bases from J, the junction kept 10 bases outside the gene matches.

J is TRBJ2-7 and V is TRBV13, with D possibly TRBD1 on 5 matching bases. This CDR3 contains 13 residues. Per germline, CDR1 PRHDT and CDR2 FYEKMQ (reference sequence). Trimming took off 4 bases at V and 2 bases at J, with 9 bases between the two ends. CDR3 region: CASSSGAAYEQYF. DNA for the CDR3: TGTGCCAGCAGCTCTGGGGCCGCCTACGAGCAGTACTTC.

In this sample, this clone turned up once. This chain links TRBV11-2 with TRBJ2-1, with 8 bases lining up with TRBD1. Germline V gives CDR1 SGHAT, CDR2 FQNNGV. The CDR3 extends over 16 amino acids. V lost 7 bases, J lost 3 bases, and 11 bases stayed unmatched. CDR3 sequence reads: CASIPPGTGSYNEQFF. The CDR3 DNA reads TGTGCCAGCATTCCTCCCGGGACAGGCAGCTACAATGAGCAGTTCTTC.

The V call is TRBV5-1, the J call TRBJ2-7; D not certain. V lost 4 bases and J 3 bases, leaving 11 bases between the germline ends. The CDR3 has 13 amino acids. CDR1 SGHRS and CDR2 YFSETQ come from the germline V gene. CDR3 sequence reads: CASSQNPGYEQYF. The CDR3 bases are TGCGCCAGCAGCCAGAACCCCGGCTACGAGCAGTACTTC.

This clone occurred once. The gene calls are TRBV10-1 and TRBJ1-1; D remains ambiguous. V lost 5 bases, J lost 1 base, and 8 bases lay in between. CDR3 length equals 13 residues. CDR1 is WNHNN, CDR2 SYGVQD, per germline (reference sequence). The CDR3 spells CASSFHPNTEAFF. The CDR3 nucleotides read TGCGCCAGCAGTTTTCACCCGAACACTGAAGCTTTCTTT.

The chain is built from TRBV27 and TRBJ1-1; D perhaps matches TRBD1 (6 bases). Germline loops: CDR1 MNHEY, CDR2 SMNVEV (reference sequence). The V end was cut by 10 bases, the J end by 0 bases, with 15 bases between. This CDR3 has 14 residues. CDR3 coding DNA: TGTGCCACCCGGGGGCAAATTCTGAACACTGAAGCTTTCTTT. This sequence encodes CATRGQILNTEAFF.

The chain carries TRBV5-4 and TRBJ1-1; tentative D call: TRBD1 (5 bases). The CDR3 contains 13 residues. V shed 2 bases and J shed 4 bases, with 9 bases lying between them. The V gene's germline CDR1 is SGHNT and CDR2 YYREEE (reference sequence). CDR3 protein: CASSFAGGTEAFF. Written as DNA, the CDR3 is TGTGCCAGCAGCTTTGCCGGGGGCACTGAAGCTTTCTTT.

This chain links TRBV28 with TRBJ2-7, with 7 bases aligning to TRBD1. With V trimmed by 3 bases and J by 0 bases, 5 bases remained unmatched. Germline loops: CDR1 MDHEN, CDR2 SYDVKM. CDR3 length: 15 amino acids. DNA for the CDR3: TGTGCCAGCAGTTTGGGACAGTCTGTCTCCTACGAGCAGTACTTC. This codes for CASSLGQSVSYEQYF.

This chain joins TRBV10-3 and TRBJ1-2, with D perhaps TRBD1 (5 bases). The germline CDR1 and CDR2 sequences are ENHRY and SYGVKD. Trimming cost V 10 bases and J 3 bases, with 15 bases left between them. This CDR3 contains 13 residues. CDR3 DNA: TGTGCCAGAAGAATCGGGGACGACTATGGCTACACCTTC. This codes for CARRIGDDYGYTF.

The rearrangement uses TRBV5-1 and TRBJ1-4; maybe TRBD1 (5 bases). Germline CDR1 and CDR2: SGHRS and YFSETQ. The CDR3 runs to 13 residues. V was shortened by 5 bases and J by 6 bases, with 11 bases between the two germline ends. CDR3 DNA: TGCGCCAGCAGGACGGCGGGGGATGAAAAACTGTTTTTT. Protein sequence: CASRTAGDEKLFF.

This clone was found once. This rearrangement joins TRBV6-1 to TRBJ2-5; 7 nucleotides agree with TRBD1. The J call may be in error: the DNA end matches TRBJ2-7 better. The CDR3 is 12 residues long. Germline assignment: CDR1 MNHNS and CDR2 SASEGT. In DNA form, the CDR3 reads TGTGCCAGCAACTCAGGGGGCTACGAGCAGTACTTC. Its translation: CASNSGGYEQYF.

V usage is TRBV29-1 and J usage is TRBJ2-1, with TRBD2 matching over 10 bases. CDR3 length equals 15 residues. From germline, CDR1 is SQVTM and CDR2 ANQGSEA. The trim removed 0 bases at V and 7 bases at J, leaving 6 bases unmatched. The CDR3 reads CSVEDGASGRNEQFF. The CDR3 DNA follows: TGCAGCGTTGAAGATGGGGCTAGCGGGAGAAATGAGCAGTTCTTC.

This sequence joins TRBV6-1 and TRBJ2-3; the match to TRBD2 covers 11 bases. This CDR3 has 16 residues. With 2 bases clipped from V and 3 bases from J, the junction kept 4 bases outside the gene matches. Germline V gene lookup returns CDR1 MNHNS and CDR2 SASEGT. The CDR3 loop is CASSELAGGWTDTQYF. In DNA form, the CDR3 reads TGTGCCAGCAGTGAACTAGCGGGAGGTTGGACAGATACGCAGTATTTT.

The chain couples TRBV6-1 to TRBJ1-5; D not certain. Germline V lookup: CDR1 MNHNS, CDR2 SASEGT. V lost 7 bases and J lost 0, with 13 bases in between. The length of the CDR3 is 15 residues. CDR3 region: CASTDGGFSNQPQHF. The CDR3 DNA reads as TGTGCCAGCACCGATGGTGGTTTTAGCAATCAGCCCCAGCATTTT.

The rearrangement uses TRBV9 and TRBJ1-3, with no clear D. The CDR3 extends over 15 amino acids. Germline loops: CDR1 SGDLS, CDR2 YYNGEE. The V gene lost 0 bases and the J gene lost 0 bases, with 7 bases spanning the gap. The CDR3 loop is CASSVDTSSGNTIYF. The CDR3 bases are TGTGCCAGCAGCGTAGACACCAGCTCTGGAAACACCATATATTTT.

The V call is TRBV19, the J call TRBJ2-7; tentatively, D is TRBD2 (6 bases). Trimming pared 1 base from V and 7 bases from J, leaving 8 bases between. The CDR3 loop spans 12 amino acids. Germline lookup yields CDR1 LNHDA and CDR2 SQIVND (reference sequence). The CDR3 loop is CASSIGAGEQYF. As DNA, the CDR3 is TGTGCCAGTAGTATAGGGGCGGGAGAGCAGTACTTC. The whole variable domain, filled in from reference TRBV19 and TRBJ2-7, reads DGGITQSPKYLFRKEGQNVTLSCEQNLNHDAMYWYRQDPGQGLRLIYYSQIVNDFQKGDIAEGYSVSREKKESFPLTVTSAQKNPTAFYLCASSIGAGEQYFGPGTRLTVT.

The sample holds one count of this clone. The chain joins TRBV5-4 to TRBJ2-7; D possibly uses TRBD1 or TRBD2 (5 bases each). This CDR3 comprises 16 residues. With 0 bases removed from V and 4 bases from J, the gap between germline ends came to 17 bases. Germline CDR1 and CDR2: SGHNT and YYREEE (reference sequence). Here the CDR3 reads CASSLEDYRDGYEQYF. CDR3 DNA: TGTGCCAGCAGCTTGGAAGACTACCGGGACGGGTACGAGCAGTACTTC.

V is TRBV28 and J is TRBJ2-4, with D tentatively TRBD2 (6 bases). Germline CDR1 reads MDHEN; CDR2 reads SYDVKM. Trimming took 4 bases from V and 0 from J, leaving 16 bases between them. The CDR3 spans 17 residues. DNA of the CDR3: TGTGCCAGCAGTTCCCCCTACCAGGGACTAGCCAAAAACATTCAGTACTTC. This encodes CASSSPYQGLAKNIQYF.

The gene calls are TRBV19 and TRBJ1-1; perhaps TRBD1 as D (5 bases). Per the germline V gene, CDR1 is LNHDA and CDR2 is SQIVND (reference sequence). CDR3 size: 19 residues. Trimming stripped 3 bases from V and 1 base from J, with 24 bases between. CDR3: CASSMSFPVRGLRNTEAFF. CDR3 DNA: TGTGCCAGTAGTATGAGCTTCCCGGTCCGGGGACTGAGGAACACTGAAGCTTTCTTT. Full variable domain (outside the CDR3, taken from reference TRBV19 and TRBJ1-1): DGGITQSPKYLFRKEGQNVTLSCEQNLNHDAMYWYRQDPGQGLRLIYYSQIVNDFQKGDIAEGYSVSREKKESFPLTVTSAQKNPTAFYLCASSMSFPVRGLRNTEAFFGQGTRLTVV.

The chain employs TRBV20-1 and TRBJ2-5; D remains ambiguous. Germline lookup yields CDR1 DFQATT and CDR2 SNEGSKA (reference sequence). The CDR3 is 11 amino acids. The V gene lost 3 bases and the J gene lost 5 bases, with 7 bases spanning the gap. The CDR3 DNA reads as TGCAGTGCTAGCTTGGGGGAGACCCAGTACTTC. Translating gives CSASLGETQYF.

Written as DNA, the CDR3 is TGTGCCAGCAGTTCATCGGGACAGGGATTCACCTACGAGCAGTACTTC. This translates into CASSSSGQGFTYEQYF. This chain connects TRBV6-8 to TRBJ2-7, with 9 nucleotides matching TRBD1. The CDR3 has 16 amino acids. The J segment lost 2 bases and the V segment lost 4 bases, leaving 9 bases of the junction unmatched. Germline V gene lookup returns CDR1 MNHGY and CDR2 SAAAGT.

The V and J genes are TRBV9 and TRBJ2-1; D remains unclear. Trimming took 0 bases from V and 7 from J, leaving 8 bases between them. Per germline, CDR1 SGDLS and CDR2 YYNGEE. The CDR3 covers 13 residues. CDR3 amino acids: CASSVAYSNEQFF. CDR3 in DNA: TGTGCCAGCAGCGTAGCTTATAGTAATGAGCAGTTCTTC.

The V call is TRBV5-1, the J call TRBJ2-3; 9 nucleotides agree with TRBD2. V shed 4 bases, J shed 0 bases, and the junction held 12 bases outside the gene matches. Per germline, CDR1 SGHRS and CDR2 YFSETQ. CDR3 size: 18 residues. The CDR3 protein is CASSLLGVAGASTDTQYF. In nucleotides, the CDR3 is TGCGCCAGCAGCCTACTCGGCGTAGCGGGAGCTAGCACAGATACGCAGTATTTT.

Worth noting for this clone: The sample contains more than one DNA sequence encoding this CDR3. V gene TRBV7-9 combines with J gene TRBJ2-7; D might be TRBD2 (6 bases). V lost 1 base and J 6 bases, leaving 7 bases between the germline ends. This CDR3 is built from 12 residues. Germline V gene lookup returns CDR1 SEHNR and CDR2 FQNEAQ (reference sequence). The DNA for the CDR3 is TGTGCCAGCAGCTTAGGCGGGGTCGAGCAGTACTTC. This encodes CASSLGGVEQYF. Looking up the rest from reference TRBV7-9 and TRBJ2-7 gives the full variable domain: DTGVSQNPRHKITKRGQNVTFRCDPISEHNRLYWYRQTLGQGPEFLTYFQNEAQLEKSRLLSDRFSAERPKGSFSTLEIQRTEQGDSAMYLCASSLGGVEQYFGPGTRLTVT.

This chain joins TRBV6-5 and TRBJ1-1; TRBD1 aligns across 10 bases. The CDR3 covers 15 residues. With V trimmed by 0 bases and J by 5 bases, 3 bases remained unmatched. Germline CDR1 MNHEY, CDR2 SVGAGI. The CDR3 nucleotides read TGTGCCAGCAGTTACTCGGGGACAGGGGCGACTGAAGCTTTCTTT. Encoded protein: CASSYSGTGATEAFF.

A note on this clone: A junction end diverges from the germline sequence, so it may reflect a read error. The chain couples TRBV13 to TRBJ2-7; D is unclear. CDR3 length equals 11 residues. Germline V gives CDR1 PRHDT, CDR2 FYEKMQ (reference sequence). In DNA, the CDR3 is TGTGCCAGCAGCTTAGGGTCCGGACCCACTTTC. Amino acids: CASSLGSGPTF.

The chain employs TRBV13 and TRBJ1-2, with a tentative D call TRBD1 (5 bases). The germline CDR1 and CDR2 sequences are PRHDT and FYEKMQ (reference sequence). The V end was cut by 6 bases, the J end by 1 base, with 12 bases between. This CDR3 is built from 14 residues. CDR3 DNA: TGTGCCAGCAGAATCCGGGGGGATAACTATGGCTACACCTTC. Amino acids: CASRIRGDNYGYTF.

This clone was seen a few times. The sample holds other DNA sequences that translate to the same CDR3. The chain joins TRBV27 to TRBJ2-7; unclear D gene. The germline V and J ends were trimmed by 0 bases and 3 bases, with 6 bases remaining between them. Germline CDR1 reads MNHEY; CDR2 reads SMNVEV (reference sequence). The CDR3 has 13 amino acids. The CDR3 is CASSLSPSYEQYF. The DNA of the CDR3 is TGTGCCAGCAGTTTATCGCCCAGCTACGAGCAGTACTTC.

The J gene is TRBJ1-5, the V gene TRBV11-3; D not resolved. The CDR3 covers 15 residues. Trimming pared 1 base from V and 7 bases from J, leaving 14 bases between. Germline V gene lookup returns CDR1 SGHNT and CDR2 YENEEA. CDR3 DNA: TGTGCCAGCAGCTTAGGCGTGGGGAGAGTACAGCCCCAGCATTTT. Its translation is CASSLGVGRVQPQHF.

The CDR3 loop is CASSSGPVDEQFF. CDR3 coding DNA: TGTGCCAGCAGTTCGGGCCCCGTCGATGAGCAGTTCTTC. This sequence joins TRBV27 and TRBJ2-1; D gene ambiguous. V lost 4 bases to trimming and J lost 8 bases, with 12 bases between them. CDR1 is MNHEY, CDR2 SMNVEV, per germline (reference sequence). The CDR3 covers 13 residues.